This T cell receptor (beta chain) was identified in a study of cytomegalovirus exposure and HLA in healthy donors. PCR amplification relied on 60 Vbeta primers (plus 13 Jbeta primers). Measured with immunoSEQ multiplex PCR; TCRdb has only the in-frame clones, and not every one. The sample shows 150,000 to 200,000 clones, 79% of them seen only once. Germline V gene data show CDR1 as MDHEN and CDR2 as SYDVKM. Trimming cost V 6 bases and J 4 bases; bases outside gene matches: 5. The CDR3 is made up of 13 amino acids. Sequencing input: PBMCs. This TCR came from a woman between 45 and 60 years old in good health and CMV-seronegative. The chain carries TRBV28 and TRBJ1-1; 7 bases line up with TRBD1. This CDR3 is CASRAGGSTEAFF. In DNA, the CDR3 is TGTGCCAGCAGGGCAGGGGGAAGCACTGAAGCTTTCTTT.